The clone carrying this T cell receptor (beta chain) was seen a few times. Its antigen is unknown. This record comes from a study of CD8 T cells in ankylosing spondylitis. Study conclusions and caveats: Roughly eight highly homologous variants made up a TCR beta motif that seemed to typify ankylosing spondylitis blood. CD8+ cells made up the disease-linked clones, which were relatively rare in peripheral blood.

TCR beta libraries were made by quantitative 5'-RACE with molecular barcodes. TCRdb reprocessed the 5' RACE reads via MiXCR and lists one record per CDR3 protein. The sample contains approximately 200,000 distinct CDR3 sequences, roughly 13% of which appear only once. Germline V gene data show CDR1 as LNHNV and CDR2 as YYDKDF (reference sequence). Trimming cost V 0 bases and J 8 bases, with 13 bases left between them. The CDR3 has 14 residues. The source material was blood, either unsorted or a sorted T cell fraction (not recorded which). V and J are TRBV15 and TRBJ1-2; maybe TRBD1 (5 bases). The TCR comes from a male donor with ankylosing spondylitis or in good health (not recorded which). The CDR3 loop reads CATSRDFPGTGYTF. The CDR3 nucleotides are TGTGCCACCAGCAGAGATTTCCCAGGGACCGGCTACACCTTC.